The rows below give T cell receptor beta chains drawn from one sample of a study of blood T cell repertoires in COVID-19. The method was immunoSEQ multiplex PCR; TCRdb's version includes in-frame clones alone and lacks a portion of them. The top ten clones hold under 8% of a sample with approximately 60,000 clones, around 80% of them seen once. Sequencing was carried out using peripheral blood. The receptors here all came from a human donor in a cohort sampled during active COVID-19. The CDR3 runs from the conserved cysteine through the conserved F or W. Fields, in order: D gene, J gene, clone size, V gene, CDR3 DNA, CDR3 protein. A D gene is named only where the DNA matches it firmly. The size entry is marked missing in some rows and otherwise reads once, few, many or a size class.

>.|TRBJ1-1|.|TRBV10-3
TGTGCCATCAGTGACGGTCAGGCCGCCACCACTGAAGCTTTCTTT
CAISDGQAATTEAFF
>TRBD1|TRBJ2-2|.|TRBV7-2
TGTGCCAGCAGTCGACAGGGAACTGCCGCTGGGGAGCTGTTTTTT
CASSRQGTAAGELFF
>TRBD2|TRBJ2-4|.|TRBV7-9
TGTGCCAGCAGCCCTGCTCTTGCGGGGGGCGTAGCCAAAAACATTCAGTACTTC
CASSPALAGGVAKNIQYF
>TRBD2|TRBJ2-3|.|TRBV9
TGTGCCAGCAGCGGGATCAATCTAGCGGGAGGTAGCACAGATACGCAGTATTTT
CASSGINLAGGSTDTQYF
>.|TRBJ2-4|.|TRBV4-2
TGTGCCAGCAGCCAAGGGGAGCTAGCCAAAAACATTCAGTACTTC
CASSQGELAKNIQYF
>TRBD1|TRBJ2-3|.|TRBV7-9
TGTGCCAGCAGCTTAGGACAGGGCCATACAGATACGCAGTATTTT
CASSLGQGHTDTQYF
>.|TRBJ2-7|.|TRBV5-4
TGTGCCAGCAGCTTGGACCAGGGCCCCTACGAGCAGTACTTC
CASSLDQGPYEQYF
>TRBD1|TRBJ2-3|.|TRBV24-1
TGTGCCACCAGTGACACGGGACAGGGGGCAGATACGCAGTATTTT
CATSDTGQGADTQYF
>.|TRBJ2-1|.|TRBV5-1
TGCGCCAGCAGCTTAGGAGGGGCGCGTTTCGATGAGCAGTTCTTC
CASSLGGARFDEQFF
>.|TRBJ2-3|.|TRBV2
TGTGCCAGCGGGGAGACCCAATCGGGGACGCAGTATTTT
CASGETQSGTQYF
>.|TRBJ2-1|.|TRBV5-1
TGCGCCAGCAGCTTGGGTCGGCGGGGAAGCTCCTACAATGAGCAGTTCTTC
CASSLGRRGSSYNEQFF
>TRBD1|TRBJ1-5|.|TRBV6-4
TGTGCCAGCAGTGTGACAGGGGGGAATCAGCCCCAGCATTTT
CASSVTGGNQPQHF
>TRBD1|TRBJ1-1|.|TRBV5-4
TGTGCCAGCAGCTTGGCCGGACAGGGAGCTTTCTTT
CASSLAGQGAFF
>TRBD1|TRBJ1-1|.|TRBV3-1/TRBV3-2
TGTGCCAGCAGCCAAGTCCAGGGGGTCCCGAACACTGAAGCTTTCTTT
CASSQVQGVPNTEAFF
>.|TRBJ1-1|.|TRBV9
TGTGCCAGCAGCGTAGCCCTAGGGGCGAACACTGAAGCTTTCTTT
CASSVALGANTEAFF
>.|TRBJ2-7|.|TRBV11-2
TGTGCCAGCAGCTGGACAGCTAAGTTAAGCTCCTACGAGCAGTACTTC
CASSWTAKLSSYEQYF
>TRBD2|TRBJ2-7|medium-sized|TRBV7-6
TGTGCCAGCAGGGACCCTCAGGCGGGAGGCACCTACGAGCAGTACTTC
CASRDPQAGGTYEQYF
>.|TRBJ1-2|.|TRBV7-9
TGTGCCAGCAGCTTCAGGGTAGACTATGGCTACACCTTC
CASSFRVDYGYTF
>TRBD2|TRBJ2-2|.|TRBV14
TGTGCCAGCAGCCAATTCGGGACTAGCGGGTTCTCGAACACCGGGGAGCTGTTTTTT
CASSQFGTSGFSNTGELFF
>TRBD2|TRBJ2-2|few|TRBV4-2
TGTGCCAGCAGCCAACTGGGACTAGCGGACTCGGGGGAGCTGTTTTTT
CASSQLGLADSGELFF
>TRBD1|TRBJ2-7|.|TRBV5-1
TGCGCCAGCAGCCATTCCGGGGACAGGCCCCTCTACGAGCAGTACTTC
CASSHSGDRPLYEQYF
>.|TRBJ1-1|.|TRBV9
TGTGCCAGCAGAGGGTGGGGGGACACTGAAGCTTTCTTT
CASRGWGDTEAFF
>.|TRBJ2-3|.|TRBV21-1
TGTGCCAGCAGCAAAGATAGTTATGGACTAGCGGGGGGGATAGGGTTGGGCACAGATACGCAGTATTTT
CASSKDSYGLAGGIGLGTDTQYF
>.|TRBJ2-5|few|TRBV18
TGTGCCAGCTCACCCGGCCGGGGGAGTCGGGAGACCCAGTACTTC
CASSPGRGSRETQYF
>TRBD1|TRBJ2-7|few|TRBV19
TGTGCCAGTAGTCTCGCCGGCCTCGGGACAGGCTACGAGCAGTACTTC
CASSLAGLGTGYEQYF
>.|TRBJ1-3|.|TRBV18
TGTGCCAGCTCGGCTCTCAACTCTGGAAACACCATATATTTT
CASSALNSGNTIYF
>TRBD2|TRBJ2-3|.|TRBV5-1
TGCGCCAGCAGCAGCCCATCGACTAGCGGGAGGCTCACAGATACGCAGTATTTT
CASSSPSTSGRLTDTQYF
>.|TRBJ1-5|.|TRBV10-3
TGTGCCATCAGTGAGTCAACGGTTTCCCGCCAGCCCCAGCATTTT
CAISESTVSRQPQHF
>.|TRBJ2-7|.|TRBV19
TGTGCCAGTAGTATTATCTTCGGGGGAATCTACGAGCAGTACTTC
CASSIIFGGIYEQYF
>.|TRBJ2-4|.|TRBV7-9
TGTGCCAGCAGCTTAGGAGGGGCCAAAAACATTCAGTACTTC
CASSLGGAKNIQYF
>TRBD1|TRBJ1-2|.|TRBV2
TGTGCCAGCAGTGAGGACAGGGGACTTGGCTACACCTTC
CASSEDRGLGYTF
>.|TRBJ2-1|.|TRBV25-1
TGTGCCAGCAGTGATCGGGAGAGGGGTGAGCAGTTCTTC
CASSDRERGEQFF
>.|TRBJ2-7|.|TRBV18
TGTGCCAGCTCAAGCGCAGGGGAGTACGAGCAGTACTTC
CASSSAGEYEQYF
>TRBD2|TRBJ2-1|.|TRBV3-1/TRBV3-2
TGTGCCAGCAGCCAAGTCCAGCGGGGGGTACACAATGAGCAGTTCTTC
CASSQVQRGVHNEQFF
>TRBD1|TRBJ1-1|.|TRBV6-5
TGTGCCAGCACCAGGGACAGGGGGGACACTGAAGCTTTCTTT
CASTRDRGDTEAFF
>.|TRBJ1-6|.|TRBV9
TGTGCCAGCAGCGGAACAGGGTCGGGCAATTCACCCCTCCACTTT
CASSGTGSGNSPLHF
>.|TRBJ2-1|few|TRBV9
TGTGCCAGCAGCGTATCAGGGTACAATGAGCAGTTCTTC
CASSVSGYNEQFF
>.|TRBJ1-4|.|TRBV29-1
TGCAGCGTGCGAACAACTAATGAAAAACTGTTTTTT
CSVRTTNEKLFF
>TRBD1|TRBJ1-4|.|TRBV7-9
TGTGCCAGCAGCCCCCAGGGGGGCGGTGAAAAACTGTTTTTT
CASSPQGGGEKLFF
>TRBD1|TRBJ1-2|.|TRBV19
TGTGCCATTCGAACGACAGGGGGCCATCATGGCTACACCTTC
CAIRTTGGHHGYTF
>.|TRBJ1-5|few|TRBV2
TGTGCCAGCAGCGGGGATAGCAATCAGCCCCAGCATTTT
CASSGDSNQPQHF
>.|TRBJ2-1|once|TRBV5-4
TGTGCCAGCAGCCCTGACGGACTCTCCTACAATGAGCAGTTCTTC
CASSPDGLSYNEQFF
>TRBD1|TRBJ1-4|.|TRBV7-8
TGTGCCAGCAGCCCCTGGGGACGGGACAGTCCATATGCAACTAATGAAAAACTGTTTTTT
CASSPWGRDSPYATNEKLFF
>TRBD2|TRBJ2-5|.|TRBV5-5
TGTGCCAGCAGCTTGGCGGTTAGCGGGGGGGCCGAGACCCAGTACTTC
CASSLAVSGGAETQYF
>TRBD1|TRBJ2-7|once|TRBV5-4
TGTGCCAGCAGCCTACGGGACAGCGGATACGAGCAGTACTTC
CASSLRDSGYEQYF
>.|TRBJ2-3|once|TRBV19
TGTGCCAGTAGTCCCCGTTTCTACTACACAGATACGCAGTATTTT
CASSPRFYYTDTQYF
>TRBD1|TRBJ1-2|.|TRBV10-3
TGTGCCATAGCCGGGACAGGGAGAAACTATGGCTACACCTTC
CAIAGTGRNYGYTF
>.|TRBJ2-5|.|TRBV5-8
TGTGCCAGCAGCTTGGTATTGCGTGAGACCCAGTACTTC
CASSLVLRETQYF
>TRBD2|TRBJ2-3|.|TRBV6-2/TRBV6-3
TGTGCCAGCAGTTACTCGTGGCTAGCGGGAGGTCTTAACACAGATACGCAGTATTTT
CASSYSWLAGGLNTDTQYF
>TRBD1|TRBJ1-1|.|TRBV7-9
TGTGCCAGCAACCAGGGGGCGATCACTGAAGCTTTCTTT
CASNQGAITEAFF